This T cell receptor beta chain originates from a study of blood T cell repertoires in COVID-19. Study in general: COVID-19 samples collected from the United States, Italy and Spain covered acute and convalescent phases. PBMCs, B-cell-depleted T cells, or T cells were the source of the cDNA or gDNA that made up the material.

This CDR3 has 18 residues. In germline, CDR1 is SGHKS, CDR2 YYEKEE (reference sequence). V shed 4 bases and J 7 bases; nucleotides not matched to a gene: 14. Profiled with immunoSEQ multiplex PCR; TCRdb holds only in-frame clones, not every one. The profile shows approximately 120,000 clones, approximately 85% of them singletons. In this sample, this clone turned up a few times. The gene calls are TRBV5-5 and TRBJ2-3; 14 nucleotides line up with TRBD2. This clonotype was obtained from a man aged 80 or over with active or convalescent COVID-19. Input material: peripheral blood. CDR3 bases: TGTGCCAGCAGCCTCAGCGGGACTAGCGGGAGAGAAACCAATACGCAGTATTTT. This codes for CASSLSGTSGRETNTQYF.